This T cell receptor beta chain was identified during a study of human T cells and chemical hapten exposure (dated by TCRdb to the early 2020s). Some background on the complete study: For sensitization, 2% DPC in acetone was applied to a roughly 2 cm by roughly 2 cm area of upper inner arm skin. Blood samples were taken from patients before sensitization (week 0) and at 2, 6 and about 24 weeks after DPC sensitization. Patch testing was done on the upper back using Finn chambers containing 0.01% DPC, and results were scored after 6 days according to International Contact Dermatitis Research Group standards. Libraries were pooled for sequencing, and per-sample TCR yields varied mainly because of small differences in library volumes within the pool. Peripheral blood TCR repertoire changes were tracked in vivo in alopecia patients during primary and secondary sensitization to the hapten diphenylcyclopropenone (DPC). Alopecia areata with under or over 50% scalp involvement, alopecia totalis and alopecia universalis were represented in the patient cohort, which was mostly female. For TCR sequencing, blood came from about 29 alopecia patients at anywhere from one to four time points (pre-sensitization, 2, 6 and 24 weeks). Throughout the roughly 26-week study period, patients were also given weekly therapeutic DPC doses on the scalp. General conclusions and limits of the study: Patch test score was positively correlated with the number of PT1 expanded TCRs, with significance at thresholds 8, 16 and 32 but not at 4. The number of TCRs above 1 in 1000 frequency did not change with DPC sensitization; there was no evidence of global repertoire structure alterations. Repeated subsampling changed both the strength of the expansion versus patch-test correlation and the threshold at which the correlation became significant. Because all patients had alopecia, a presumed autoimmune disease, the immune response of the patients might differ from that of healthy individuals. Expanded TCRs formed significantly more large CDR3 similarity clusters than pre-sensitization or healthy control sets, consistent with antigen-driven responses.

Measured from the cysteine to the phenylalanine, the CDR3 is 15 residues long. Left in the record is the CDR3 DNA by itself, 45 bases read in frame from the first base. The germline V gene (reference sequence) specifies SEHNR as CDR1 and FQNEAQ as CDR2. The germline V end is reduced by 3 bases and the J end by 8 bases; junction bases left unmatched: 3. Interpreted using the paper, the time point label stands for: pre-sensitization, week 0. What the treatment or condition label conveys for this sample: therapeutic diphenylcyclopropenone sensitization with weekly scalp DPC. Blood at each patch-test visit was drawn before the patch test was applied. Patients were considered eligible if aged 18 to 70, diagnosed with alopecia and deemed suitable for DPC therapy, and patients were excluded if pregnant. Total RNA was extracted from unfractionated whole blood collected in Tempus Blood RNA tubes. Only one count was recorded for this clonotype. Its antigen remains unidentified. No base quality values were provided; no much bigger clone lies one nucleotide off. One read represents weak support.

The library was made by RACE. The sequencer listed for this sample is NextSeq 500. During library preparation, unique molecular identifiers were attached to individual cDNA molecules so that TCRs could be counted in a quantitative, reproducible way. For every blood RNA sample, sequencing covered both the TCR alpha and TCR beta chains. Per the source publication's procedure: Samples had a median of about 96,000 TCRs, with a range from about 23,224 to 750,000. V, J and CDR3 annotation of the TCR reads was performed with the Decombinator software suite. Every sample was subsampled to the same number of TCRs (28,000) for the PS versus PT1 abundance plots. Expanded TCRs were defined as absent before sensitization and observed at least eight times at the 2-week time point. The public reads were reprocessed in TCRdb via fastp at Q25 and MiXCR, keeping in-frame beta chains. Every CDR3 protein is listed once, alongside the most common genes and DNA of its rows. For this entry, the V and J calls and clone size follow TCRdb and not the study's own pipeline. This sample holds roughly 100,000 distinct CDR3 sequences; about 8.9% were observed only once. About 3.5% of the sample goes to the ten largest clones.

The sequence joins TRBV7-9 to TRBJ1-6, with TRBD1 matching 11 junction bases. This specimen was whole blood, taken in connection with sensitization to the hapten diphenylcyclopropenone (DPC). The sequence derives from a middle-aged woman with alopecia areata. Some clones in this sample may be carry-over from other donors' samples. The CDR3 sequence is CASSLEDRGHSPLHF. The DNA reads as follows: TGTGCCAGCAGCTTGGAGGACAGGGGGCATTCACCCCTCCACTTT.